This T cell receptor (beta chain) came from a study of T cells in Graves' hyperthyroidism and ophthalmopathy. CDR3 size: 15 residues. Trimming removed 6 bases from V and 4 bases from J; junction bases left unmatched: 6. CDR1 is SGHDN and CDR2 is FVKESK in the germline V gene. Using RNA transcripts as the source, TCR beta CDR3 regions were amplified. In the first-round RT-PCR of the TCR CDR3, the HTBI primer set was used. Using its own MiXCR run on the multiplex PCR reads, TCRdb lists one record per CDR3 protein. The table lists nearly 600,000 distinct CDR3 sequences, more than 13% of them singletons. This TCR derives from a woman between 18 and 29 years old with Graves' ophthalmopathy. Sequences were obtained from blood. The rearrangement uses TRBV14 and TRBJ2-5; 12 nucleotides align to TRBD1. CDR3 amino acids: CASSERDRGPETQYF. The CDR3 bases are TGTGCCAGCAGTGAACGGGACAGGGGGCCAGAGACCCAGTACTTC.